These 27 T cell receptor beta chains share one sample of origin, sequenced in a study of blood T cell repertoires in COVID-19. Method: immunoSEQ multiplex PCR; TCRdb's copy keeps in-frame clones and lacks some. The sample lists more than 150,000 clones, around 95% occurring once. Material for sequencing was peripheral blood. The receptors were sampled from a man aged 25-45 years with COVID-19, enrolled during active disease.

This chain joins TRBV11-1 and TRBJ1-1, with D maybe TRBD1 (6 bases). CDR3 size: 15 residues. V lost 5 bases and J 0 bases, leaving 13 bases between the germline ends. In germline, CDR1 is SGHAT, CDR2 FQDESV (reference sequence). CDR3 bases: TGTGCCAGCAGCGACCCCGGACAGTTGAACACTGAAGCTTTCTTT. Translation gives CASSDPGQLNTEAFF. Based on the CDR3 plus reference TRBV11-1 and TRBJ1-1, the full variable domain is EAEVAQSPRYKITEKSQAVAFWCDPISGHATLYWYRQILGQGPELLVQFQDESVVDDSQLPKDRFSAERLKGVDSTLKIQPAELGDSAMYLCASSDPGQLNTEAFFGQGTRLTVV.

The genes are TRBV9 and TRBJ1-3, with a possible D match to TRBD1 (6 bases). Deletions cut 0 bases from V and 4 bases from J, with 14 bases between. CDR1 SGDLS and CDR2 YYNGEE come from the germline V gene. This CDR3 comprises 16 residues. Written as DNA, the CDR3 is TGTGCCAGCAGCGTAGAAGGGGGGGCAGGAGGAAACACCATATATTTT. It encodes CASSVEGGAGGNTIYF.

This chain uses TRBV12-5 with TRBJ1-5, with D tentatively TRBD1 (6 bases). Trimming took 6 bases from V and 4 from J, leaving 16 bases between them. Germline lookup yields CDR1 LGHNT and CDR2 FRNRAP. The CDR3 runs 15 residues. In DNA, the CDR3 is TGTGCTAGTGGACCCGGACAGCCCGGTAATCAGCCCCAGCATTTT. Its protein product is CASGPGQPGNQPQHF.

The chain links TRBV11-3 to TRBJ2-3, with D possibly being TRBD2 (6 bases). Deletions cut 4 bases from V and 1 base from J, with 21 bases between. CDR3 size: 18 residues. Germline lookup yields CDR1 SGHNT and CDR2 YENEEA. CDR3 sequence reads: CASSYSVVLASGTDTQYF. CDR3 in DNA: TGTGCCAGCAGCTATTCGGTAGTTTTGGCTAGCGGCACAGATACGCAGTATTTT.

V usage is TRBV12-5 and J usage is TRBJ2-2; 10 nucleotides agree with TRBD2. V lost 3 bases to trimming and J lost 3 bases; unmatched junction nucleotides: 4. This CDR3 comprises 16 residues. Germline loops: CDR1 LGHNT, CDR2 FRNRAP. The CDR3 region is CASGLAGGRYTGELFF. For the CDR3, the DNA is TGTGCTAGTGGTTTAGCGGGGGGGCGGTACACCGGGGAGCTGTTTTTT.

V gene TRBV10-1 combines with J gene TRBJ1-5; 7 positions agree with TRBD1. J was trimmed by 7 bases and V by 4 bases; bases with no gene match: 4. The CDR3 is 13 residues long. Per the germline V gene, CDR1 is WNHNN and CDR2 is SYGVQD (reference sequence). CDR3: CASSAQGEQPQHF. In nucleotides, the CDR3 is TGCGCCAGCAGTGCTCAGGGGGAACAGCCCCAGCATTTT.

The genes are TRBV5-1 and TRBJ1-6; TRBD1 aligns across 9 bases. The V and J ends lost 4 bases and 9 bases, in that order; junction bases with no gene match: 5. Germline values: CDR1 SGHRS, CDR2 YFSETQ. This CDR3 spans 14 amino acids. The CDR3 reads CASSAGTGPSPLHF. The CDR3 coding sequence is TGCGCCAGCAGCGCCGGGACAGGGCCTTCACCCCTCCACTTT.

The chain links TRBV19 to TRBJ1-5, with 9 bases lining up with TRBD1. CDR1 is LNHDA and CDR2 is SQIVND in the germline V gene (reference sequence). This CDR3 contains 15 residues. The V gene end was trimmed by 5 bases and the J gene end by 1 base; junction bases not matched to a gene: 3. CDR3 in amino acids: CASSLGQGSNQPQHF. CDR3 sequence (DNA): TGTGCCAGTAGTCTTGGACAGGGGAGCAATCAGCCCCAGCATTTT.

The chain has TRBV7-9 and TRBJ1-1; D not resolved. The length of the CDR3 is 15 residues. Trimming pared 5 bases from V and 0 bases from J, leaving 13 bases between. Germline V gene data show CDR1 as SEHNR and CDR2 as FQNEAQ (reference sequence). The CDR3 DNA follows: TGTGCCAGCAGCCGCCCCCCAGGTATGAACACTGAAGCTTTCTTT. The encoded protein is CASSRPPGMNTEAFF.

The chain recombines TRBV12-3 or TRBV12-4 with TRBJ1-1; D might be TRBD1 (6 bases). Trimming removed 6 bases at V and 3 bases at J, with 11 bases between. CDR3 length: 13 residues. This chain's CDR3 is CASRRQDYTEAFF. CDR3 sequence (DNA): TGTGCCAGCAGAAGACAGGACTACACTGAAGCTTTCTTT.

This clone was picked up a small number of times. The rearrangement links TRBV4-1 to TRBJ1-2; perhaps TRBD1 as D (5 bases). V was shortened by 1 base and J by 6 bases, with 9 bases between the two germline ends. Germline loops: CDR1 MGHRA, CDR2 YSYEKL. There are 13 residues in the CDR3. Written as DNA, the CDR3 is TGCGCCAGCAGCCAAGGGGGGGGAAATGGCTACACCTTC. Amino acid sequence: CASSQGGGNGYTF.

J is TRBJ1-2 and V is TRBV4-1, with D possibly being TRBD1 (5 bases). Germline V gene lookup returns CDR1 MGHRA and CDR2 YSYEKL. The ends were cut back, 3 bases at V and 3 bases at J, with 11 bases in the middle. CDR3 size: 14 residues. Here the CDR3 reads CASSHARGDYGYTF. CDR3 DNA: TGCGCCAGCAGCCACGCCCGGGGGGACTATGGCTACACCTTC.

The J gene is TRBJ1-5, the V gene TRBV3-1 (or the pseudogene TRBV3-2); weak D call: TRBD1 (5 bases). Germline loops: CDR1 LGHDT, CDR2 YNNKEL (reference sequence). The CDR3 is made up of 13 amino acids. V lost 4 bases, J lost 3 bases, and 7 bases lay in between. Here the CDR3 reads CASSRQINQPQHF. The CDR3, as DNA: TGTGCCAGCAGCCGACAGATCAATCAGCCCCAGCATTTT.

J is TRBJ2-7 and V is TRBV6-5; 11 bases are a match to TRBD2. The CDR3 is made up of 14 amino acids. V shed 7 bases, J shed 3 bases, and the junction held 5 bases outside the gene matches. Germline-derived CDR1 and CDR2 are MNHEY and SVGAGI. Here the CDR3 reads CASTRLAGNYEQYF. In DNA form, the CDR3 reads TGTGCCAGCACCCGACTAGCGGGAAACTACGAGCAGTACTTC.

The chain has TRBV30 and TRBJ2-7; D might be TRBD2 (6 bases). The CDR3 has 13 amino acids. Germline values: CDR1 GTSNPN, CDR2 SVGIG (reference sequence). V shed 5 bases and J shed 6 bases, with 17 bases lying between them. The CDR3 DNA reads TGTGCCTGGGGGTGGGGGGTTCGCAGCGAGCAGTACTTC. Translating gives CAWGWGVRSEQYF.

The V and J genes are TRBV6-5 and TRBJ2-3, with 7 positions matching TRBD1. This CDR3 is 12 amino acids long. The germline V gene has CDR1 MNHEY and CDR2 SVGAGI. Trimming at V came to 5 bases and at J to 11 bases, leaving 7 bases not matched to a gene. CDR3 in DNA: TGTGCCAGCAGTATCAGGACAGGAGAGCAGTATTTT. Amino acids: CASSIRTGEQYF.

This chain connects TRBV11-2 to TRBJ1-1, with 8 bases that match TRBD1. The V and J ends lost 2 bases and 2 bases, in that order; junction bases with no gene match: 4. The CDR3 length is 15 residues. Per the germline V gene, CDR1 is SGHAT and CDR2 is FQNNGV. The CDR3 region has the DNA TGTGCCAGCAGCTTACCTGGACAGGGTAACACTGAAGCTTTCTTT. This translates into CASSLPGQGNTEAFF.

This clone appeared a few times. The chain links TRBV11-1 to TRBJ2-5, with 7 positions matching TRBD2. The germline CDR1 and CDR2 sequences are SGHAT and FQDESV (reference sequence). J gave up 1 base and V 5 bases, and 10 bases lay outside the gene matches. The length of the CDR3 is 16 residues. CDR3 amino acids: CASSPRLALRQETQYF. The CDR3 DNA sequence: TGTGCCAGCAGCCCGAGACTAGCCCTCCGCCAAGAGACCCAGTACTTC.

The chain is built from TRBV7-2 and TRBJ2-7; 7 bases agree with TRBD2. The CDR3 is 15 amino acids. Germline CDR1 SGHTA, CDR2 FQGNSA. The ends lost 3 bases at V and 1 base at J; junction bases unmatched: 6. In DNA, the CDR3 is TGTGCCAGCAGCTTTCAGGGACTAACGTCCTACGAGCAGTACTTC. This codes for CASSFQGLTSYEQYF.

CDR3 loop: CASSSDTFTGELFF. The CDR3 DNA reads TGCGCCAGCAGCTCGGACACTTTCACCGGGGAGCTGTTTTTT. The chain employs TRBV5-1 and TRBJ2-2; D is possibly TRBD1 (5 bases). The CDR3 contains 14 residues. The V gene's germline CDR1 is SGHRS and CDR2 YFSETQ. V was cut by 3 bases and J by 4 bases, with 10 bases left in between.

The chain is built from TRBV4-2 and TRBJ2-3; 11 nucleotides align to TRBD2. V lost 0 bases to trimming and J lost 4 bases; unmatched junction nucleotides: 6. This CDR3 is 17 amino acids long. The V gene's germline CDR1 is LGHNA and CDR2 YNFKEQ. CDR3 in amino acids: CASSQEPSGGPADTQYF. The CDR3 nucleotides read TGTGCCAGCAGCCAAGAACCTAGCGGGGGGCCCGCAGATACGCAGTATTTT.

The V gene is TRBV19, the J gene TRBJ2-7, with D unclear. V dropped 5 bases and J dropped 5 bases, with 22 bases sitting between them. The CDR3 consists of 16 residues. Germline V gene data show CDR1 as LNHDA and CDR2 as SQIVND (reference sequence). CDR3 loop: CASSALPGSHPDEQYF. The CDR3, as DNA: TGTGCCAGTAGTGCCCTTCCCGGGTCTCACCCCGACGAGCAGTACTTC. The full variable domain, completed using reference TRBV19 and TRBJ2-7, is DGGITQSPKYLFRKEGQNVTLSCEQNLNHDAMYWYRQDPGQGLRLIYYSQIVNDFQKGDIAEGYSVSREKKESFPLTVTSAQKNPTAFYLCASSALPGSHPDEQYFGPGTRLTVT.

DNA for the CDR3: TGTGCCAGTAGTTACGGGGAATCAACTAATGAAAAACTGTTTTTT. Translated, it gives CASSYGESTNEKLFF. V is TRBV19 and J is TRBJ1-4; D is ambiguous. CDR1 is LNHDA, CDR2 SQIVND, per germline (reference sequence). The CDR3 consists of 15 residues. With 5 bases removed from V and 0 bases from J, the gap between germline ends came to 10 bases.

The chain combines TRBV6-5 with TRBJ2-1, with 7 bases fitting TRBD1. The CDR3 runs to 16 residues. The ends lost 3 bases at V and 5 bases at J; junction bases unmatched: 10. The germline gives CDR1 MNHEY, CDR2 SVGAGI. The CDR3 protein is CASSYQTGTANNEQFF. In DNA, the CDR3 is TGTGCCAGCAGTTATCAGACCGGGACAGCTAACAATGAGCAGTTCTTC.

The gene calls are TRBV7-3 and TRBJ2-5; D remains unclear. The CDR3 contains 15 residues. Germline V lookup: CDR1 SGHTA, CDR2 FQGTGA. V lost 2 bases, J lost 2 bases, and 12 bases lay in between. The CDR3 loop is CASSLFGGSQETQYF. Here the CDR3 DNA reads TGTGCCAGCAGCTTATTCGGCGGAAGTCAAGAGACCCAGTACTTC. Full variable domain (missing parts from reference TRBV7-3 and TRBJ2-5): GAGVSQTPSNKVTEKGKYVELRCDPISGHTALYWYRQSLGQGPEFLIYFQGTGAADDSGLPNDRFFAVRPEGSVSTLKIQRTERGDSAVYLCASSLFGGSQETQYFGPGTRLLVL.

This clone is a singleton in its sample. The chain combines TRBV6-5 with TRBJ1-1, with 9 nucleotides matching TRBD1. This CDR3 spans 13 amino acids. The germline gives CDR1 MNHEY, CDR2 SVGAGI. V was pared by 10 bases and J by 7 bases, with 10 bases of the junction left unmatched. DNA for the CDR3: TGTGCCACCTCCCTAGGACAGGGGAATGAAGCTTTCTTT. Residues: CATSLGQGNEAFF.

V usage is TRBV6-1 and J usage is TRBJ1-3, with D unresolved. The CDR3 spans 15 residues. Germline V gives CDR1 MNHNS, CDR2 SASEGT. Trimming removed 3 bases from V and 2 bases from J, with 11 bases in between. The CDR3 spells CASSERRPTGNTIYF. The DNA of the CDR3 is TGTGCCAGCAGTGAGCGGAGGCCCACTGGAAACACCATATATTTT.